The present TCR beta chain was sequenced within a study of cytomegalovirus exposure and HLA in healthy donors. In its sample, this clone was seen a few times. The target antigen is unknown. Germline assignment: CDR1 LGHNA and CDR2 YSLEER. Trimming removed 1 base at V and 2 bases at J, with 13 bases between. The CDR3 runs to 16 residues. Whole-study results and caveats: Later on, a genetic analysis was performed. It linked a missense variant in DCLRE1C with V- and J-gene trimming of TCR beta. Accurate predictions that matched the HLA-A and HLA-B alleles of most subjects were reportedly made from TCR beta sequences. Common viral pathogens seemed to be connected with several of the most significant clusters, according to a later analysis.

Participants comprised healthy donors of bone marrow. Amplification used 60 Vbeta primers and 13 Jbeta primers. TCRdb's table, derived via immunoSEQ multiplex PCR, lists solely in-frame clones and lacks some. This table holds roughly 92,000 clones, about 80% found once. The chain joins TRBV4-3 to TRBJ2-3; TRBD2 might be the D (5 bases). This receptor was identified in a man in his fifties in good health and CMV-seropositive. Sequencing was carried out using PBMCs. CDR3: CASSQGLASLTDTQYF. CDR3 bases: TGCGCCAGCAGCCAAGGATTAGCGAGCCTCACAGATACGCAGTATTTT.